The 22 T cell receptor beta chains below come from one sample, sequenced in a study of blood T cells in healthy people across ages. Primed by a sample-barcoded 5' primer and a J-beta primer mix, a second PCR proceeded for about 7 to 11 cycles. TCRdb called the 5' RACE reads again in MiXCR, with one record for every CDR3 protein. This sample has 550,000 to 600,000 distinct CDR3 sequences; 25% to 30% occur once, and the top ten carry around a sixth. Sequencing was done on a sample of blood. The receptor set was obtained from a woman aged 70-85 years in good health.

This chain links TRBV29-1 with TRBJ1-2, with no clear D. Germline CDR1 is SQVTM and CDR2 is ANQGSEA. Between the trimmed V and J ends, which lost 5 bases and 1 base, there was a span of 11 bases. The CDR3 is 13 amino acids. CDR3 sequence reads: CSVSPGRNYGYTF. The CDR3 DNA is TGCAGCGTTTCCCCAGGTCGTAACTATGGCTACACCTTC.

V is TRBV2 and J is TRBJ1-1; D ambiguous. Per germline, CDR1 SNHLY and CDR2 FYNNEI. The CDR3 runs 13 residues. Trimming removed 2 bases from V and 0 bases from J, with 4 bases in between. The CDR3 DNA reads TGTGCCAGCAGTGAAACCATGAACACTGAAGCTTTCTTT. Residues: CASSETMNTEAFF.

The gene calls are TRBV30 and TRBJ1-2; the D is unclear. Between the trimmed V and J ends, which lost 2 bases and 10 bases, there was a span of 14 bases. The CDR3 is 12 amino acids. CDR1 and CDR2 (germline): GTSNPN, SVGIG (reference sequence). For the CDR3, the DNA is TGTGCCTGGAGTACCGGGAGAGATGACTACACCTTC. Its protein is CAWSTGRDDYTF.

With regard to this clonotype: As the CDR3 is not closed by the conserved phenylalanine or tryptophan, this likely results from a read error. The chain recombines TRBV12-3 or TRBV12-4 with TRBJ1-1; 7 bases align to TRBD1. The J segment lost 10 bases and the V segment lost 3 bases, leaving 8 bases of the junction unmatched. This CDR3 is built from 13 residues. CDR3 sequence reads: CASSLGGAGGAFL. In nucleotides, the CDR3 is TGTGCCAGCAGTTTGGGTGGGGCAGGGGGAGCTTTCCTT.

The CDR3 here is CASSLGNREGNQPQHF. In DNA, the CDR3 is TGCGCCAGCAGCTTGGGAAACAGGGAGGGCAATCAGCCCCAGCATTTT. The chain joins TRBV5-1 to TRBJ1-5; TRBD1 is a possible D gene (6 bases). Germline CDR1 reads SGHRS; CDR2 reads YFSETQ. This CDR3 spans 16 amino acids. Trimming cost V 0 bases and J 2 bases, with 12 bases left between them. Together with reference TRBV5-1 and TRBJ1-5, the CDR3 gives the full variable domain: KAGVTQTPRYLIKTRGQQVTLSCSPISGHRSVSWYQQTPGQGLQFLFEYFSETQRNKGNFPGRFSGRQFSNSRSEMNVSTLELGDSALYLCASSLGNREGNQPQHFGDGTRLSIL.

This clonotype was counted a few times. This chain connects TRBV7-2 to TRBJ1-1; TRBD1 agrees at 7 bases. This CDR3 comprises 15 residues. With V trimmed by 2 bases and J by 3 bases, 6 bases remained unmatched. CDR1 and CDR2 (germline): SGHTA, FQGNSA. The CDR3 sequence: CASSLKNRGHTEAFF. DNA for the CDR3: TGTGCCAGCAGCTTAAAAAACAGGGGACACACTGAAGCTTTCTTT.

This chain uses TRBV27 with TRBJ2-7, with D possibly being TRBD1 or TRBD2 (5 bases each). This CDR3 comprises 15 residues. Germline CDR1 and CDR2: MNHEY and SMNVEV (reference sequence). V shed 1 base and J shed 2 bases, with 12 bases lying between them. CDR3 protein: CASSLLGDGAYEQYF. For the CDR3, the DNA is TGTGCCAGCAGTTTATTGGGGGACGGAGCCTACGAGCAGTACTTC.

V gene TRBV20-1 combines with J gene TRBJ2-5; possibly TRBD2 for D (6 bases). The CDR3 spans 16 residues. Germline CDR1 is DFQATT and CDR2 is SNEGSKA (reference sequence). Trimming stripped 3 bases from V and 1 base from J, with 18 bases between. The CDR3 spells CSARGGGGGSQETQYF. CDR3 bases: TGCAGTGCTAGGGGGGGAGGTGGGGGTTCCCAAGAGACCCAGTACTTC.

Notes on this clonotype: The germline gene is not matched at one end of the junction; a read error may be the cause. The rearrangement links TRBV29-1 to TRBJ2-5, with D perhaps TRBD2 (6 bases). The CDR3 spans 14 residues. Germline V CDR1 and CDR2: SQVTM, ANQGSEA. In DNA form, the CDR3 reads TGCCGCGTTGTGGTTAGCGGCTACCAAGAGACCCAGTACTTC. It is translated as CRVVVSGYQETQYF.

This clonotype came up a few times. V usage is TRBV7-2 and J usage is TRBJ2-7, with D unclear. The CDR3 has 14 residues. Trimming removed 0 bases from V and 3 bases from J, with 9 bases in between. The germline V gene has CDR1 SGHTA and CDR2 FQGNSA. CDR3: CASSLAAQFYEQYF. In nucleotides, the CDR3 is TGTGCCAGCAGCTTAGCAGCCCAGTTCTACGAGCAGTACTTC.

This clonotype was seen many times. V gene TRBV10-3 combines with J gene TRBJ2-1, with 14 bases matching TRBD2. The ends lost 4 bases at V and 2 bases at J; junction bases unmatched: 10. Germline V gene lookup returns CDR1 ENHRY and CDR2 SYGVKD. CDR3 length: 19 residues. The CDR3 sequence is CAISVFGLAGGTTYNEQFF. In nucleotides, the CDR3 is TGTGCCATCAGTGTTTTTGGACTAGCGGGGGGCACAACCTACAATGAGCAGTTCTTC.

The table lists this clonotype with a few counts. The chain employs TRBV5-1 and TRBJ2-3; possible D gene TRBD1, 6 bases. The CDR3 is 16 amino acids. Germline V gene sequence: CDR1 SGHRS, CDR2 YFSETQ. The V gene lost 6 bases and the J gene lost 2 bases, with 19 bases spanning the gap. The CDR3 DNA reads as TGCGCCAGCACCCTTTCGGCAGGGGCGAACACAGATACGCAGTATTTT. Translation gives CASTLSAGANTDTQYF.

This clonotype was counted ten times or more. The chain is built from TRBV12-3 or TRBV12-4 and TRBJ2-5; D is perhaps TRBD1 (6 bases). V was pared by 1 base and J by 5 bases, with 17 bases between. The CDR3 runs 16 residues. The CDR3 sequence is CASSLGGRRMGETQYF. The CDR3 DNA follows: TGTGCCAGCAGTTTAGGGGGGCGCAGGATGGGCGAGACCCAGTACTTC.

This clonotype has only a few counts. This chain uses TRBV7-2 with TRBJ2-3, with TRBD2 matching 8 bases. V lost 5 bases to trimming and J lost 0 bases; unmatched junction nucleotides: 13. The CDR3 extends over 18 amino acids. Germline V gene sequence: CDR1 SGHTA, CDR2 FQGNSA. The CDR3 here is CASSARRASGFSTDTQYF. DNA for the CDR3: TGTGCCAGCAGCGCGAGGCGGGCTAGCGGGTTTAGCACAGATACGCAGTATTTT.

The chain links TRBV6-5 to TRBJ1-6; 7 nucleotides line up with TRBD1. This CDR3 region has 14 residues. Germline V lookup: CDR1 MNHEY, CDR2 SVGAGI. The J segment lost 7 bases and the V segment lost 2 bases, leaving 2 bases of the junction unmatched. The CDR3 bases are TGTGCCAGCAGTTACGGCAGGGGGAATTCACCCCTCCACTTT. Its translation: CASSYGRGNSPLHF.

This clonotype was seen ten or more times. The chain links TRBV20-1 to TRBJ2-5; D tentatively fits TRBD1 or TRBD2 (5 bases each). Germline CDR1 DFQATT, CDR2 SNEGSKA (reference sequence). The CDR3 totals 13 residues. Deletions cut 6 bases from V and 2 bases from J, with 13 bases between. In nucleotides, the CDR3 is TGCAGTGCCCCGGGACGGACGCAAGAGACCCAGTACTTC. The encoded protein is CSAPGRTQETQYF.

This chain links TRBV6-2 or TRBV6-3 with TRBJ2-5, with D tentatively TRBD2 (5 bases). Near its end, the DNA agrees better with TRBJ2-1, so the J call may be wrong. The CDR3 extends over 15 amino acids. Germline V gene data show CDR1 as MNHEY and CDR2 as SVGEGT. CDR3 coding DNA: TGTGCCAGCAGTTCCCTGACGGGGTGGTACAATGAGCAGTTCTTC. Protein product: CASSSLTGWYNEQFF.

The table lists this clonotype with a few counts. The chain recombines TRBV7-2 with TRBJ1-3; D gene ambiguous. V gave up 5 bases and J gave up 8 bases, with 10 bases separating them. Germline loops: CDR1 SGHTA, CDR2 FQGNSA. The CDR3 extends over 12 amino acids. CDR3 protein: CASSANRDTIYF. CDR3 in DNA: TGTGCCAGCAGCGCTAACCGGGACACCATATATTTT.

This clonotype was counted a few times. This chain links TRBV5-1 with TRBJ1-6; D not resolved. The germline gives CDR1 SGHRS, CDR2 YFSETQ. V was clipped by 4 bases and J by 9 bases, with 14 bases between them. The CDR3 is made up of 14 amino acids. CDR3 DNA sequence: TGCGCCAGCAGCCCGCTGACGGGAAGTTCACCCCTCCACTTT. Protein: CASSPLTGSSPLHF.

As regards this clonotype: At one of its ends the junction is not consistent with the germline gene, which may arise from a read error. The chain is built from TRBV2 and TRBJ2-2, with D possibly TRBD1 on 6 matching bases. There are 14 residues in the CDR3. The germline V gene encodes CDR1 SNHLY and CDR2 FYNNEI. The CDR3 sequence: CASSYTGYTGEPFF. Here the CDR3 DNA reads TGTGCCAGCAGTTACACAGGGTACACCGGGGAGCCGTTTTTT.

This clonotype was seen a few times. Here the CDR3 reads CASSPWTSGGNEQFF. The CDR3 region has the DNA TGTGCCAGCAGCCCCTGGACTAGCGGGGGCAATGAGCAGTTCTTC. The chain has TRBV3-1 and TRBJ2-1, with 13 positions matching TRBD2. Germline CDR1 and CDR2: LGHDT and YNNKEL (reference sequence). The CDR3 covers 15 residues. Germline trimming cut 4 bases from V and 6 bases from J; bases unmatched to any gene: 3.

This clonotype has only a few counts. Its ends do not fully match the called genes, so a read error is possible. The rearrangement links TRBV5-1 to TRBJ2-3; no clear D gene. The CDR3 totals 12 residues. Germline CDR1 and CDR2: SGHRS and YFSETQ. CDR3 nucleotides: TGCGCTAGCAGGTCTTACACAGATACGCAGTATTTT. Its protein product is CASRSYTDTQYF.